The rows below give T cell receptor beta chains drawn from one sample of a study of CD8+ T cells in alopecia areata. The data were produced by immunoSEQ multiplex PCR, yet TCRdb's version contains in-frame clones alone and is incomplete. This sample carries over 150,000 clones, 63% of them seen once, and the ten largest clones take about 1.5%. Source: CD4+ T cells sorted from blood, taken at week 0. The source is a human donor with alopecia areata. Each CDR3 is given with its conserved first and last residue. Each record gives: D gene, J gene, clone size, V gene, CDR3 protein, CDR3 DNA. A D gene is named only where the DNA matches it firmly. Size tells how often a clone was seen (once, few, many) or the class of an expanded clone, and some rows leave it out.

. TRBJ1-2 . TRBV19 CASSIEVGGYTF TGTGCCAGTAGTATAGAGGTCGGTGGCTACACCTTC
TRBD1 TRBJ2-3 . TRBV4-3 CASSQVGQSLLTDTQYF TGCGCCAGCAGCCAAGTGGGACAGAGTTTACTCACAGATACGCAGTATTTT
. TRBJ1-1 . TRBV29-1 CSVVGGPTEAFF TGCAGCGTCGTGGGGGGACCCACTGAAGCTTTCTTT
TRBD1 TRBJ1-2 . TRBV29-1 CSVEKGATLYGYTF TGCAGCGTTGAAAAGGGGGCTACCCTCTATGGCTACACCTTC
TRBD1 TRBJ1-1 . TRBV27 CASRNSGGNTEAFF TGTGCCAGCAGAAACTCAGGGGGGAACACTGAAGCTTTCTTT
TRBD1 TRBJ1-1 . TRBV29-1 CSVSSTGGGTEAFF TGCAGCGTTTCATCAACAGGGGGCGGCACTGAAGCTTTCTTT
. TRBJ2-1 . TRBV29-1 CSVAAPILNEQFF TGCAGCGTTGCCGCTCCGATACTCAATGAGCAGTTCTTC
. TRBJ2-1 once TRBV30 CAWSEGRQSGNEQFF TGTGCCTGGAGTGAAGGCCGCCAGTCGGGCAATGAGCAGTTCTTC
TRBD1 TRBJ1-1 . TRBV30 CAWSVRGPGGSEAFF TGTGCCTGGAGTGTAAGGGGCCCAGGGGGCTCTGAAGCTTTCTTT
TRBD1 TRBJ1-2 few TRBV30 CAWMTGSGYTF TGTGCCTGGATGACAGGGAGTGGCTACACCTTC
TRBD1 TRBJ2-7 . TRBV30 CAWASPLPGQGYEQYF TGTGCCTGGGCTTCCCCCCTCCCGGGACAGGGATACGAGCAGTACTTC
. TRBJ1-5 few TRBV27 CASSLFGREQPQHF TGTGCCAGCAGTTTATTCGGCAGGGAGCAGCCCCAGCATTTT
TRBD2 TRBJ2-2 . TRBV6-6 CASTLGLAAGGELFF TGTGCCAGCACCCTGGGACTAGCGGCAGGCGGGGAGCTGTTTTTT
TRBD1 TRBJ2-2 . TRBV29-1 CSVRTGGTGRSGELFF TGCAGCGTTAGGACAGGGGGGACAGGGAGGTCCGGGGAGCTGTTTTTT
TRBD1 TRBJ2-3 few TRBV5-6 CASSQTQGARDTQYF TGTGCCAGCAGCCAGACACAGGGGGCTAGGGATACGCAGTATTTT
. TRBJ1-6 . TRBV10-2 CASSDAGSSPLHF TGCGCCAGCAGTGATGCGGGGAGTTCGCCCCTCCACTTT
. TRBJ2-1 . TRBV7-7 CASSPGTTQHNEQFF TGTGCCAGCAGCCCCGGGACAACCCAACACAATGAGCAGTTCTTC
TRBD1 TRBJ1-5 . TRBV9 CASSTGTGYNQPQHF TGTGCCAGCAGCACCGGGACAGGCTACAATCAGCCCCAGCATTTT
. TRBJ1-1 . TRBV19 CASNPGQGPGAFF TGTGCCAGTAACCCCGGGCAGGGGCCCGGAGCTTTCTTT
. TRBJ1-1 few TRBV14 CASSQGRDTEAFF TGTGCCAGCAGCCAAGGGCGAGACACTGAAGCTTTCTTT
. TRBJ1-1 . TRBV28 CASSVGQTVAFF TGTGCCAGCAGTGTAGGACAGACGGTTGCTTTCTTT
TRBD2 TRBJ2-1 . TRBV2 CASRSTSGSYNEQFF TGTGCCAGCAGATCGACTAGCGGCTCCTACAATGAGCAGTTCTTC
. TRBJ2-5 . TRBV5-1 CASSLVPPQETQYF TGCGCCAGCAGCTTGGTCCCCCCTCAAGAGACCCAGTACTTC
. TRBJ2-7 few TRBV5-6 CASSLVGVQVYEQYF TGTGCCAGCAGCTTGGTTGGGGTTCAAGTCTACGAGCAGTACTTC
TRBD1 TRBJ2-5 . TRBV30 CAWDRGGETQYF TGTGCCTGGGACAGGGGAGGTGAGACCCAGTACTTC
. TRBJ2-3 . TRBV7-9 CASVSAADTQYF TGTGCCAGCGTTAGCGCCGCAGATACGCAGTATTTT
. TRBJ1-3 . TRBV9 CASSVIHDTIYF TGTGCCAGCAGCGTGATACACGACACCATATATTTT
. TRBJ2-2 . TRBV7-9 CASSLDLLFTGELFF TGTGCCAGCAGCTTAGATCTCCTTTTCACCGGGGAGCTGTTTTTT
. TRBJ1-2 . TRBV15 CATSRDRQANYGYTF TGTGCCACCAGCAGAGACAGGCAAGCTAACTATGGCTACACCTTC